This record covers a single TCR beta chain. The target antigen is unknown. These data belong to a study of T cells after posttransplantation cyclophosphamide. Study-level results: Donor-recipient repertoire similarity was low at 1-2 months, rising over year one. Blood and skin or GI T cell repertoires showed limited TRB overlap.

TCRdb's copy holds only in-frame clones and misses some; the assay was immunoSEQ multiplex PCR. The sample carries about 11,000 clones, over 80% recorded once. A marrow graft followed busulfan-fludarabine conditioning, with cyclophosphamide on days +3 and +4. Germline V lookup: CDR1 SGHNT, CDR2 YYREEE (reference sequence). The CDR3 spans 15 residues. V was cut by 0 bases and J by 1 base, with 10 bases left in between. The specimen comprised PBMCs, sampled approximately 1,800 days after allogeneic stem cell transplant with posttransplant cyclophosphamide. The sequence was collected from a female patient aged 50-59 years who received an allogeneic stem cell transplant from a related donor, was CMV-positive, and had no GVHD. These T cells may partly come from the graft donor. The genes are TRBV5-4 and TRBJ1-1, with unresolved D. This chain's CDR3 is CASSLGTVGNTEAFF. The CDR3 DNA is TGTGCCAGCAGCTTGGGGACTGTGGGGAACACTGAAGCTTTCTTT.